What follows are 3 T cell receptor beta chains derived from one specimen sequenced in a study of T-cell reconstitution after alpha-beta-depleted transplantation in children. Researchers prepared the TCRbeta library using unique molecular identifiers, the study reports. MiXCR, run by TCRdb on the PCR reads, gives a single entry per CDR3 protein. This table has 60,000 to 100,000 distinct CDR3 sequences, roughly 18% appearing once. This specimen was PBMCs, mostly from graft donor cells, taken 360 days after TCRalphabeta/CD19-depleted stem cell transplant. The receptor set was obtained from a male patient between 2 and 15 years old who had a stem cell transplant for acute lymphoblastic leukemia, so the T cells may come from the graft donor.

This rearrangement joins TRBV12-3 or TRBV12-4 to TRBJ2-3; D remains ambiguous. Trimming left V 6 bases short and J 3 bases short, with 13 bases between. The CDR3 length is 14 residues. In nucleotides, the CDR3 is TGTGCCAGCAGCTTGGGTAGTGTAACAGATACGCAGTATTTT. It codes for CASSLGSVTDTQYF.

In this sample, this clonotype turned up a few times. The chain couples TRBV7-9 to TRBJ1-2, with D uncertain. Deletions cut 2 bases from V and 3 bases from J, with 13 bases between. CDR1 and CDR2 from the germline V gene are SEHNR and FQNEAQ (reference sequence). This CDR3 has 15 residues. The CDR3 loop reads CASSLYLRGDYGYTF. CDR3 sequence (DNA): TGTGCCAGCAGCTTATATTTACGGGGAGACTATGGCTACACCTTC.

The chain has TRBV29-1 and TRBJ2-7; 10 bases fit TRBD1. Per germline, CDR1 SQVTM and CDR2 ANQGSEA. After removal of 6 bases from V and 2 bases from J, the junction contained 10 bases not matched to a gene. The CDR3 consists of 15 residues. CDR3 sequence: CSVPLTGGETYEQYF. CDR3 nucleotide sequence: TGCAGCGTCCCTTTGACAGGGGGCGAAACCTACGAGCAGTACTTC.